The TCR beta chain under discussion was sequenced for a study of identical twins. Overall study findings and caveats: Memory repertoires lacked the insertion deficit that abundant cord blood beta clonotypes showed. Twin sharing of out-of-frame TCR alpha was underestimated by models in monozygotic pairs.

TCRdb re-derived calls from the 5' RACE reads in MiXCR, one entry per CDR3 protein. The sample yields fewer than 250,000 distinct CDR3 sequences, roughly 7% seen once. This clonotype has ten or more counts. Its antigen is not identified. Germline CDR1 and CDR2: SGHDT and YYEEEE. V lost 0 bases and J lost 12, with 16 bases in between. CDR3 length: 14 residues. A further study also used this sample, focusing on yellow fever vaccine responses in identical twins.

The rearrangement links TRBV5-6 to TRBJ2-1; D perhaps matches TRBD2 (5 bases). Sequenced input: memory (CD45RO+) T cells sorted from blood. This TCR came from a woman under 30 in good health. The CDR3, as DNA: TGTGCCAGCAGCTTGGGATCTAAAAGTGAGGGGCAGTTCTTC. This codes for CASSLGSKSEGQFF.